This T cell receptor beta chain was observed in a study of tumor-infiltrating lymphocytes in primary liver carcinoma. Study-level findings and limits: Top-250-clone fractions were significantly higher in tumors than in blood (p = 0.039).

Constant-region priming of around 490 ng total RNA yielded TCR beta cDNA. ARM-PCR was slightly modified, and three nested multiplex PCR rounds with it gave rise to the TCR beta libraries. The opening two PCR rounds, around 11 cycles each, paired TRBV1-TRBV30 forward primers with a C-beta reverse primer. TCRdb reprocessed the multiplex PCR reads via MiXCR and lists one record per CDR3 protein. The repertoire holds about 100,000 distinct CDR3 sequences, with 55% to 75% as singletons. Comments on this clonotype: Its antigen is unknown.

The CDR3 runs 16 residues. Germline CDR1 and CDR2: SGHRS and YFSETQ. Trimming stripped 0 bases from V and 9 bases from J, with 19 bases between. Without any cell sorting, roughly 18-34 mg of bulk tissue yielded co-extracted RNA and DNA. The receptor was derived from a man aged 35-49 years with primary liver carcinoma and hepatitis B virus infection. The specimen sequenced was tumor-adjacent normal liver tissue. The chain uses TRBV5-1 and TRBJ2-1; D may be TRBD1 (5 bases). Here the CDR3 DNA reads TGCGCCAGCAGCTTGGTTCAGGGAACGGGCCCAGTTGAGCAGTTCTTC. Protein product: CASSLVQGTGPVEQFF.